What follows are 23 T cell receptor beta chains derived from one specimen sequenced in a study of T-cell memory formation after mild COVID-19. TCRdb ran MiXCR on the 5' RACE reads and lists one entry per CDR3 protein. This sample has around 120,000 distinct CDR3 sequences, with around a sixth found just once. The specimen was PBMCs or a T cell subset sorted from them (not recorded which). The receptors here all came from an adult woman who had mild COVID-19 (a few samples of this study predate the infection). Cell type and time point are not known.

This chain connects TRBV5-4 to TRBJ2-1; possible D gene TRBD2, 7 bases. Germline-derived CDR1 and CDR2 are SGHNT and YYREEE (reference sequence). The CDR3 has 14 amino acids. V lost 5 bases, J lost 8 bases, and 17 bases lay in between. Here the CDR3 reads CASSFSKGGYEQFF. CDR3 bases: TGTGCCAGCAGTTTCTCTAAGGGGGGGTATGAGCAGTTCTTC.

A few counts support this clonotype. The chain recombines TRBV11-2 with TRBJ2-4; TRBD1 aligns across 8 bases. The CDR3 loop spans 18 amino acids. The germline V gene has CDR1 SGHAT and CDR2 FQNNGV. V dropped 5 bases and J dropped 3; count of bases not matched to a gene: 15. Here the CDR3 DNA reads TGTGCCAGCAGCCCCAGGAGACAGGGGATAGAGCACAAAAACATTCAGTACTTC. The encoded protein is CASSPRRQGIEHKNIQYF.

The rearrangement links TRBV11-2 to TRBJ1-1, with D maybe TRBD1 (5 bases). The CDR3 spans 13 residues. The germline V gene encodes CDR1 SGHAT and CDR2 FQNNGV. V lost 5 bases and J 5 bases, leaving 12 bases between the germline ends. The CDR3 DNA reads as TGTGCCAGCAGCCCAATCCGGGGGACTGAAGCTTTCTTT. It codes for CASSPIRGTEAFF. The whole variable domain, remainder taken from reference TRBV11-2 and TRBJ1-1, is EAGVAQSPRYKIIEKRQSVAFWCNPISGHATLYWYQQILGQGPKLLIQFQNNGVVDDSQLPKDRFSAERLKGVDSTLKIQPAKLEDSAVYLCASSPIRGTEAFFGQGTRLTVV.

The chain joins TRBV7-2 to TRBJ2-4; 7 positions agree with TRBD2. The germline gives CDR1 SGHTA, CDR2 FQGNSA. V shed 4 bases, J shed 4 bases, and the junction held 7 bases outside the gene matches. The CDR3 is made up of 15 amino acids. In DNA form, the CDR3 reads TGTGCCAGCAGCTCGCCAGCGGGGTTAAAAAACATTCAGTACTTC. It codes for CASSSPAGLKNIQYF.

The chain is built from TRBV19 and TRBJ1-1; D possibly corresponds to TRBD1 (6 bases). Germline CDR1 reads LNHDA; CDR2 reads SQIVND (reference sequence). V lost 3 bases to trimming and J lost 4 bases, with 15 bases between them. CDR3 length: 15 amino acids. The CDR3, as DNA: TGTGCCAGTAGTATTGGAGGGGCAGGGGCCACTGAAGCTTTCTTT. It yields the protein CASSIGGAGATEAFF. Based on the CDR3 plus reference TRBV19 and TRBJ1-1, the full variable domain is DGGITQSPKYLFRKEGQNVTLSCEQNLNHDAMYWYRQDPGQGLRLIYYSQIVNDFQKGDIAEGYSVSREKKESFPLTVTSAQKNPTAFYLCASSIGGAGATEAFFGQGTRLTVV.

This clonotype was seen only a few times. V and J are TRBV29-1 and TRBJ1-2, with 8 positions matching TRBD1. This CDR3 has 13 residues. In germline, CDR1 is SQVTM, CDR2 ANQGSEA. After removal of 5 bases from V and 5 bases from J, the junction contained 7 bases not matched to a gene. Written as DNA, the CDR3 is TGCAGCGTTAACAGGGGGACGGCGTATGGCTACACCTTC. Translating it yields CSVNRGTAYGYTF.

V and J are TRBV6-5 and TRBJ2-2; D is possibly TRBD1 or TRBD2 (5 bases each). Between the trimmed V and J ends, which lost 0 bases and 0 bases, there was a span of 8 bases. Germline V lookup: CDR1 MNHEY, CDR2 SVGAGI. The CDR3 runs to 16 residues. The CDR3 sequence is CASSYSRDANTGELFF. CDR3 bases: TGTGCCAGCAGTTACTCGAGGGACGCGAACACCGGGGAGCTGTTTTTT.

This chain links TRBV20-1 with TRBJ2-7, with D tentatively TRBD1 (5 bases). With 0 bases removed from V and 4 bases from J, the gap between germline ends came to 16 bases. Germline V gene data show CDR1 as DFQATT and CDR2 as SNEGSKA (reference sequence). The CDR3 has 15 residues. CDR3 amino acids: CSAREAKGSGYEQYF. CDR3 DNA sequence: TGCAGTGCTAGAGAGGCGAAGGGGTCCGGGTACGAGCAGTACTTC.

V usage is TRBV11-1 and J usage is TRBJ2-5, with 10 bases matching TRBD1. Germline V CDR1 and CDR2: SGHAT, FQDESV (reference sequence). V trimming: 5 bases; J trimming: 3 bases; junction bases outside the gene matches: 0. This CDR3 has 13 residues. DNA of the CDR3: TGTGCCAGCAGCGGGACAGGGGAAGAGACCCAGTACTTC. Translation: CASSGTGEETQYF.

This clonotype has a handful of counts. The chain uses TRBV5-1 and TRBJ2-1; D tentatively fits TRBD1 or TRBD2 (5 bases each). V shed 7 bases and J shed 0 bases, with 8 bases lying between them. Germline CDR1 reads SGHRS; CDR2 reads YFSETQ. This CDR3 comprises 13 residues. The DNA of the CDR3 is TGCGCCAGCTGGGGGTCCTCCTACAATGAGCAGTTCTTC. It is translated as CASWGSSYNEQFF.

This clonotype was observed a few times. This chain links TRBV6-5 with TRBJ2-7; D not certain. The CDR3 has 16 amino acids. Germline V gene lookup returns CDR1 MNHEY and CDR2 SVGAGI. With 2 bases removed from V and 5 bases from J, the gap between germline ends came to 19 bases. The CDR3 coding sequence is TGTGCCAGCAGTTACGTATCGGACCCATCCGGCCACGAGCAGTACTTC. Protein: CASSYVSDPSGHEQYF.

This clonotype was detected a few times. The chain combines TRBV10-3 with TRBJ1-1; 7 nucleotides agree with TRBD1. After removal of 6 bases from V and 5 bases from J, the junction contained 6 bases not matched to a gene. In germline, CDR1 is ENHRY, CDR2 SYGVKD. The CDR3 is made up of 13 amino acids. The CDR3 loop is CAIRGQPETEAFF. The CDR3 bases are TGTGCCATCAGGGGACAGCCCGAAACTGAAGCTTTCTTT.

This clonotype was detected only a few times. The chain employs TRBV7-2 and TRBJ1-2, with TRBD1 identical over 9 bases. V gave up 2 bases and J gave up 7 bases; unmatched junction bases: 8. The CDR3 extends over 15 amino acids. Germline V gene sequence: CDR1 SGHTA, CDR2 FQGNSA. The CDR3 DNA sequence: TGTGCCAGCAGCTTAAAGGGGGGACAGGGCCTTGGCTACACCTTC. This encodes CASSLKGGQGLGYTF.

This clonotype was seen only a few times. CDR3: CASSWGQGNIDEQFF. The CDR3 DNA is TGTGCCAGCAGTTGGGGACAGGGTAATATCGATGAGCAGTTCTTC. The chain has TRBV2 and TRBJ2-1; 9 bases line up with TRBD1. The ends lost 5 bases at V and 8 bases at J; junction bases unmatched: 10. The germline V gene has CDR1 SNHLY and CDR2 FYNNEI. The CDR3 totals 15 residues. Looking up the rest from reference TRBV2 and TRBJ2-1 gives the full variable domain: EPEVTQTPSHQVTQMGQEVILRCVPISNHLYFYWYRQILGQKVEFLVSFYNNEISEKSEIFDDQFSVERPDGSNFTLKIRSTKLEDSAMYFCASSWGQGNIDEQFFGPGTRLTVL.

The chain has TRBV3-1 and TRBJ1-2, with D tentatively TRBD1 (6 bases). CDR3 size: 14 residues. V was cut by 4 bases and J by 5 bases, with 14 bases left in between. CDR1 LGHDT and CDR2 YNNKEL come from the germline V gene (reference sequence). The CDR3 loop is CASSRGQWLYGYTF. The CDR3 region has the DNA TGTGCCAGCAGCCGAGGACAGTGGCTATATGGCTACACCTTC.

The chain couples TRBV7-9 to TRBJ1-1; D gene unclear. The germline gives CDR1 SEHNR, CDR2 FQNEAQ (reference sequence). Trimming took 7 bases from V and 3 from J, leaving 24 bases between them. This CDR3 region has 17 residues. In DNA form, the CDR3 reads TGTGCCAGCACCTCTGGAGTGGGCGGAGGATCCTACACTGAAGCTTTCTTT. Translating it yields CASTSGVGGGSYTEAFF. The complete variable domain, with remaining parts taken from reference TRBV7-9 and TRBJ1-1, reads DTGVSQNPRHKITKRGQNVTFRCDPISEHNRLYWYRQTLGQGPEFLTYFQNEAQLEKSRLLSDRFSAERPKGSFSTLEIQRTEQGDSAMYLCASTSGVGGGSYTEAFFGQGTRLTVV.

The chain is built from TRBV7-9 and TRBJ1-4; tentative D call: TRBD1 (5 bases). Germline CDR1 reads SEHNR; CDR2 reads FQNEAQ (reference sequence). The CDR3 loop spans 16 amino acids. Deletions cut 3 bases from V and 7 bases from J, with 18 bases between. Here the CDR3 reads CASSLGPAGLGEKLFF. The CDR3 DNA reads as TGTGCCAGCAGCTTGGGTCCGGCGGGGCTCGGTGAAAAACTGTTTTTT.

This clonotype was found a few times. The chain employs TRBV4-3 and TRBJ1-4; 7 bases align to TRBD1. Germline values: CDR1 LGHNA, CDR2 YSLEER. The CDR3 is made up of 15 amino acids. The junction had 6 bases not matched to a gene; V was cut back by 4 bases and J by 4 bases. CDR3 DNA sequence: TGCGCCAGCAGCCTCGGGACAGCCTTTAATGAAAAACTGTTTTTT. This translates into CASSLGTAFNEKLFF.

The chain links TRBV15 to TRBJ2-5; 8 bases agree with TRBD1. The CDR3 length is 13 residues. The J segment lost 5 bases and the V segment lost 8 bases, leaving 7 bases of the junction unmatched. Germline V gives CDR1 LNHNV, CDR2 YYDKDF (reference sequence). As DNA, the CDR3 is TGTGCCACCGCCACAGGGGGTCAGGAGACCCAGTACTTC. It codes for CATATGGQETQYF.

The CDR3 reads CASSLSTVGTSGTYEQYF. CDR3 DNA sequence: TGCGCCAGCAGCTTATCTACCGTCGGGACTAGCGGGACTTACGAGCAGTACTTC. This chain links TRBV5-1 with TRBJ2-7; 13 bases map to TRBD2. J was trimmed by 4 bases and V by 2 bases; bases with no gene match: 12. The CDR3 runs to 18 residues. Germline assignment: CDR1 SGHRS and CDR2 YFSETQ.

This chain links TRBV7-9 with TRBJ2-1; TRBD2 is a possible D gene (6 bases). Looked up from germline, CDR1 is SEHNR and CDR2 is FQNEAQ (reference sequence). V was shortened by 5 bases and J by 7 bases, with 18 bases between the two germline ends. The CDR3 spans 15 residues. The CDR3 here is CASSPESTSKNEQFF. In DNA, the CDR3 is TGTGCCAGCAGCCCCGAATCCACTAGCAAGAATGAGCAGTTCTTC.

The genes are TRBV7-2 and TRBJ2-3; 8 nucleotides match TRBD2. The CDR3 totals 17 residues. The V gene's germline CDR1 is SGHTA and CDR2 FQGNSA. V trimming: 0 bases; J trimming: 3 bases; junction bases outside the gene matches: 8. CDR3 in DNA: TGTGCCAGCAGCTTAGCGAAGGGGACTAGTAGGACAGATACGCAGTATTTT. Residues: CASSLAKGTSRTDTQYF.

A few counts support this clonotype. The chain has TRBV7-2 and TRBJ1-4, with 7 bases fitting TRBD1. Trimming took 6 bases from V and 3 from J; bases not matched to a gene: 4. Germline loops: CDR1 SGHTA, CDR2 FQGNSA. The CDR3 loop spans 14 amino acids. In DNA form, the CDR3 reads TGTGCCAGCAGTCGGGGACAGCCTAATGAAAAACTGTTTTTT. It encodes CASSRGQPNEKLFF.